This T cell receptor (beta chain) was recorded in a study of blood T cell repertoires in COVID-19. Study-level information: Sites in the United States, Italy and Spain provided acute and convalescent COVID-19 samples. Sources were T cells, B-cell-depleted T cells, or PBMCs; the material itself was cDNA or gDNA.

Germline CDR1 reads SGHTA; CDR2 reads FQGTGA. Trimming took 2 bases from V and 2 from J, leaving 6 bases between them. The CDR3 length is 13 residues. In the original workflow: Estimation of nucleated cell counts was performed using reference gene primer amplification. Here immunoSEQ multiplex PCR was the method, and the copy in TCRdb shows in-frame clones only, minus some. D and trimming come from the DNA, and the V and J calls and clone size come from that table. The table lists 130,000 or so clones, 88% of them singletons. Seattle's enrolled individuals joined amid active infection and were then monitored longitudinally.

This TCR came from a human donor with COVID-19, enrolled during active disease. The donor label of this sample is uncertain. Sample: peripheral blood. V gene TRBV7-3 combines with J gene TRBJ2-5; the D is unclear. For the CDR3, the DNA is TGTGCCAGCAGCTTAGCGGAACAAGAGACCCAGTACTTC. Translated: CASSLAEQETQYF.